The next 16 T cell receptor beta chains were all read from a single sample in a study of vaccination effects on CD4 cells after COVID-19. No cognate antigen is known for these TCRs. Generated by immunoSEQ multiplex PCR, the TCRdb table keeps only in-frame clones and is missing some. The table has tens of thousands of clones, roughly 80% seen once. The authors isolated CD4+ T cells after around 10 days of culture. Vaccination of participants consisted of two doses of either the BNT162b2 or mRNA-1273 vaccine. The sample here was CD4+ T cells from PBMCs cultured without peptide, taken after COVID-19 vaccination. The receptors derive from a human donor who received a COVID-19 vaccine.

The rearrangement uses TRBV7-8 and TRBJ2-2; D call uncertain. Germline V gene lookup returns CDR1 SGHVS and CDR2 FQNEAQ. The germline V and J ends were trimmed by 4 bases and 1 base, with 10 bases remaining between them. The CDR3 covers 15 residues. The CDR3 here is CASSSDRVNTGELFF. CDR3 coding DNA: TGTGCCAGCAGCTCCGACCGAGTGAACACCGGGGAGCTGTTTTTT.

This clone was observed once. V is TRBV7-2 and J is TRBJ2-3; TRBD2 aligns across 8 bases. CDR3 length equals 15 residues. V lost 5 bases to trimming and J lost 2 bases; unmatched junction nucleotides: 6. The germline CDR1 and CDR2 sequences are SGHTA and FQGNSA. Here the CDR3 DNA reads TGTGCCAGCAGCGCGCGTAGCGGGAACACAGATACGCAGTATTTT. Its translation is CASSARSGNTDTQYF.

The rearrangement uses TRBV7-8 and TRBJ1-5; possible D gene TRBD1, 5 bases. The ends were cut back, 1 base at V and 0 bases at J, with 10 bases in the middle. In germline, CDR1 is SGHVS, CDR2 FQNEAQ. This CDR3 has 16 residues. The CDR3 DNA follows: TGTGCCAGCAGCTTAGGGGGCGGGAATAGCAATCAGCCCCAGCATTTT. The encoded protein is CASSLGGGNSNQPQHF.

This clone is a singleton in its sample. V usage is TRBV29-1 and J usage is TRBJ2-3; 8 positions agree with TRBD2. The germline CDR1 and CDR2 sequences are SQVTM and ANQGSEA. The ends lost 2 bases at V and 5 bases at J; junction bases unmatched: 6. CDR3 length: 14 residues. The CDR3 region is CSVENGGAIDTQYF. The CDR3 DNA is TGCAGCGTTGAAAACGGGGGGGCTATAGATACGCAGTATTTT.

This clone was found a few times. The CDR3 loop is CASSLAKRTSGTASSYNEQFF. The CDR3 DNA is TGTGCCAGCAGCTTAGCGAAACGGACTAGCGGGACCGCAAGCTCCTACAATGAGCAGTTCTTC. The J gene is TRBJ2-1, the V gene TRBV7-2; 12 bases are a match to TRBD2. Trimming took 0 bases from V and 0 from J; bases not matched to a gene: 12. Germline V gene sequence: CDR1 SGHTA, CDR2 FQGNSA. The CDR3 is 21 residues long.

This sequence joins TRBV4-2 and TRBJ2-7, with D hard to call. Trimming took off 0 bases at V and 4 bases at J, with 22 bases between the two ends. The CDR3 is made up of 18 amino acids. CDR1 and CDR2 from the germline V gene are LGHNA and YNFKEQ. In nucleotides, the CDR3 is TGTGCCAGCAGCCAAGATCCCCCGGCAGGCCCCAAGGGATACGAGCAGTACGTC. As protein: CASSQDPPAGPKGYEQYV.

This chain links TRBV6-4 with TRBJ2-7; perhaps TRBD2 as D (6 bases). Germline values: CDR1 MRHNA, CDR2 SNTAGT. V shed 2 bases and J shed 3 bases, with 23 bases lying between them. The CDR3 loop spans 18 amino acids. CDR3 protein: CASSDQVEEGSIYYEQYV. The CDR3 DNA is TGTGCCAGCAGTGACCAGGTGGAGGAGGGCTCCATCTACTACGAGCAGTACGTC.

In its sample, this clone was seen a few times. The V and J genes are TRBV5-1 and TRBJ1-2, with D hard to call. The CDR3 sequence is 14 residues long. The germline V and J ends were trimmed by 4 bases and 3 bases, with 13 bases remaining between them. The germline V gene encodes CDR1 SGHRS and CDR2 YFSETQ. This chain's CDR3 is CASSPLTRDYGYTF. The CDR3 coding sequence is TGCGCCAGCAGCCCCCTCACTCGGGACTATGGCTACACCTTC. Together with reference TRBV5-1 and TRBJ1-2, the CDR3 gives the full variable domain: KAGVTQTPRYLIKTRGQQVTLSCSPISGHRSVSWYQQTPGQGLQFLFEYFSETQRNKGNFPGRFSGRQFSNSRSEMNVSTLELGDSALYLCASSPLTRDYGYTFGSGTRLTVV.

The J gene is TRBJ2-5, the V gene TRBV30; 11 nucleotides line up with TRBD2. The germline gives CDR1 GTSNPN, CDR2 SVGIG (reference sequence). V gave up 3 bases and J gave up 5 bases; unmatched junction bases: 5. The CDR3 is 14 residues long. CDR3 residues: CAWRLAGGRETQYF. In nucleotides, the CDR3 is TGTGCCTGGAGGCTAGCGGGGGGCCGGGAGACCCAGTACTTC.

CDR3 amino acids: CASSVGGNSGNTIYF. The CDR3 DNA follows: TGTGCCAGCAGCGTAGGCGGTAACTCTGGAAACACCATATATTTT. This chain joins TRBV9 and TRBJ1-3; D not certain. V was pared by 0 bases and J by 0 bases, with 7 bases between. CDR1 and CDR2 (germline): SGDLS, YYNGEE. This CDR3 comprises 15 residues.

The genes are TRBV6-2 or TRBV6-3 and TRBJ2-7; D is perhaps TRBD1 or TRBD2 (5 bases each). The V and J ends lost 6 bases and 2 bases respectively, with 20 bases between them. Germline CDR1 MNHEY, CDR2 SVGEGT. This CDR3 spans 16 amino acids. CDR3 nucleotides: TGTGCCAGCAGCTCCCTCCGCCGGGACCTCACCTACGAGCAGTACGTC. This gives the protein CASSSLRRDLTYEQYV.

This clone was seen a few times. The rearrangement joins TRBV5-1 to TRBJ1-1; D ambiguous. V lost 4 bases and J 1 base, leaving 14 bases between the germline ends. This CDR3 is built from 15 residues. CDR1 is SGHRS and CDR2 is YFSETQ in the germline V gene. The CDR3 spells CASSPEWVTNTEAFF. CDR3 nucleotide sequence: TGCGCCAGCAGCCCGGAGTGGGTTACGAACACTGAAGCTTTCTTT.

The rearrangement joins TRBV6-6 to TRBJ1-1; TRBD1 is a possible D gene (5 bases). Germline-derived CDR1 and CDR2 are MNHNY and SVGAGI (reference sequence). This CDR3 is built from 14 residues. With 4 bases removed from V and 3 bases from J, the gap between germline ends came to 12 bases. The CDR3 reads CASSLRGGDTEAFF. CDR3 bases: TGTGCCAGCAGTTTACGTGGAGGGGACACTGAAGCTTTCTTT.

The rearrangement links TRBV2 to TRBJ1-5; possibly TRBD1 for D (5 bases). Germline lookup yields CDR1 SNHLY and CDR2 FYNNEI. V lost 6 bases and J 2 bases, leaving 14 bases between the germline ends. The CDR3 consists of 15 residues. CDR3 sequence (DNA): TGTGCCAGCAGACCGGGACGAGAGGGCAATCAGCCCCAGCATTTT. Amino acid sequence: CASRPGREGNQPQHF. Looking up the rest from reference TRBV2 and TRBJ1-5 gives the full variable domain: EPEVTQTPSHQVTQMGQEVILRCVPISNHLYFYWYRQILGQKVEFLVSFYNNEISEKSEIFDDQFSVERPDGSNFTLKIRSTKLEDSAMYFCASRPGREGNQPQHFGDGTRLSIL.

This chain uses TRBV4-2 with TRBJ2-5; 14 nucleotides align to TRBD2. After removal of 4 bases from V and 2 bases from J, the junction contained 9 bases not matched to a gene. The CDR3 is made up of 18 amino acids. The germline CDR1 and CDR2 sequences are LGHNA and YNFKEQ. CDR3 bases: TGTGCCAGCAGCCGCACCCAGGGGACTAGCGGGGGACAAGAGACCCAGTACTTC. Translating it yields CASSRTQGTSGGQETQYF.

This clone was counted between two and nine times. CDR3 loop: CASSYSTSGDSPLHF. The CDR3 bases are TGTGCCAGCAGTTACTCGACATCGGGGGATTCACCCCTCCACTTT. The gene calls are TRBV6-5 and TRBJ1-6, with D possibly TRBD1 on 5 matching bases. Germline V gene sequence: CDR1 MNHEY, CDR2 SVGAGI. The CDR3 loop spans 15 amino acids. V was shortened by 0 bases and J by 8 bases, with 11 bases between the two germline ends.